Listed here are 23 T cell receptor beta chains from one sample, sequenced in a study of blood T cells in healthy people across ages. Sample-barcoded 5' priming and a J-beta primer mix drove a second PCR of roughly 6 to 12 cycles. TCRdb reanalysed the 5' RACE reads using MiXCR and keeps one entry per CDR3 protein. Altogether hundreds of thousands of distinct CDR3 sequences are present, roughly half being singletons, with the ten largest covering 13%. Sequencing was performed on blood. Receptors were obtained from a woman older than 75 in good health.

This chain joins TRBV20-1 and TRBJ2-7, with D unclear. The J call may be faulty, since TRBJ2-5 better matches the DNA end. Germline-derived CDR1 and CDR2 are DFQATT and SNEGSKA (reference sequence). This CDR3 is 12 amino acids long. Written as DNA, the CDR3 is TGCAGTGCTAGACGAACGAGGGAGACCCAGTACTTC. Its protein is CSARRTRETQYF.

V gene TRBV18 combines with J gene TRBJ1-1, with 9 bases matching TRBD1. The ends lost 4 bases at V and 3 bases at J; junction bases unmatched: 12. Germline lookup yields CDR1 KGHSH and CDR2 LQKENI. The CDR3 has 17 residues. Written as DNA, the CDR3 is TGTGCCAGCTCACTACTCTTAACAGGGGGCGCGGACACTGAAGCTTTCTTT. It encodes CASSLLLTGGADTEAFF.

This chain links TRBV7-9 with TRBJ2-3; D gene ambiguous. V shed 3 bases and J shed 4 bases, with 14 bases lying between them. Germline loops: CDR1 SEHNR, CDR2 FQNEAQ (reference sequence). The CDR3 consists of 15 residues. The CDR3: CASSFSILTADTQYF. In DNA, the CDR3 is TGTGCCAGCAGCTTCTCGATTCTGACCGCAGATACGCAGTATTTT.

This clonotype was detected a few times. The chain joins TRBV19 to TRBJ2-1, with 7 positions matching TRBD1. The CDR3 is 15 amino acids. Per germline, CDR1 LNHDA and CDR2 SQIVND (reference sequence). The V segment lost 1 base and the J segment 2 bases; nucleotides outside the gene matches: 2. The CDR3 region has the DNA TGTGCCAGTAGTATAGTGGGGACAGCCTACAATGAGCAGTTCTTC. This sequence encodes CASSIVGTAYNEQFF.

The chain combines TRBV5-1 with TRBJ2-5; 9 positions match TRBD2. This CDR3 region has 17 residues. Germline V gives CDR1 SGHRS, CDR2 YFSETQ. V trimming: 0 bases; J trimming: 1 base; junction bases outside the gene matches: 7. The CDR3 DNA reads as TGCGCCAGCAGCTTGGGCTACAGCGGGGGGTCCCAAGAGACCCAGTACTTC. Its translation: CASSLGYSGGSQETQYF.

Note on this clonotype: An end of the junction differs from the germline gene, which may be a read error. The chain is built from TRBV6-5 and TRBJ1-5; no clear D. Germline V gene data show CDR1 as MNHEY and CDR2 as SVGAGI. CDR3 length: 13 amino acids. The CDR3 DNA follows: TGTGCCAGCAGTGACTCCCGGGATCAGCCCCAGCATTTT. Translated, it gives CASSDSRDQPQHF.

This clonotype was detected only a few times. The V and J genes are TRBV20-1 and TRBJ2-3, with 8 nucleotides matching TRBD2. The CDR3 spans 14 residues. In germline, CDR1 is DFQATT, CDR2 SNEGSKA (reference sequence). Unmatched junction bases numbered 3, after V lost 3 bases and J lost 1 base. The CDR3 DNA is TGCAGTGCTAGCGGAGCGGGAGGCACAGATACGCAGTATTTT. Translating it yields CSASGAGGTDTQYF.

Ten or more counts support this clonotype. This chain joins TRBV20-1 and TRBJ2-7; 11 bases match TRBD2. V was pared by 0 bases and J by 4 bases, with 8 bases of the junction left unmatched. CDR3 length: 16 residues. The germline V gene has CDR1 DFQATT and CDR2 SNEGSKA (reference sequence). CDR3 in amino acids: CSARDGASGRYYEQYF. DNA of the CDR3: TGCAGTGCTAGAGATGGGGCTAGCGGGAGGTATTACGAGCAGTACTTC.

This clonotype was counted ten times or more. The CDR3 nucleotides are TGTGCCAGCAGCGTAGGAGACTCCCATGAGCAGTTCTTC. As protein: CASSVGDSHEQFF. V is TRBV9 and J is TRBJ2-1; D remains ambiguous. The CDR3 contains 13 residues. Germline CDR1 and CDR2: SGDLS and YYNGEE. The ends were cut back, 0 bases at V and 8 bases at J, with 9 bases in the middle.

The genes are TRBV29-1 and TRBJ2-3; 9 nucleotides match TRBD2. CDR1 and CDR2 from the germline V gene are SQVTM and ANQGSEA. The CDR3 has 13 residues. The trim removed 3 bases at V and 8 bases at J, leaving 6 bases unmatched. In DNA, the CDR3 is TGCAGCGTTGAGCGGGGGGGCAAGTCTACGCAGTATTTT. This encodes CSVERGGKSTQYF.

V usage is TRBV6-2 or TRBV6-3 and J usage is TRBJ2-7, with 12 bases identical to TRBD2. J was trimmed by 9 bases and V by 5 bases; bases with no gene match: 5. Germline CDR1 MNHEY, CDR2 SVGEGT. The CDR3 extends over 13 amino acids. CDR3 sequence: CASSHGTSGPQYF. The DNA of the CDR3 is TGTGCCAGCAGTCACGGGACTAGCGGGCCGCAGTACTTC.

A word on this clonotype: Being one base from a much bigger clone, this may be a read error. This rearrangement joins TRBV18 to TRBJ1-2, with D possibly TRBD1 on 5 matching bases. CDR1 and CDR2 from the germline V gene are KGHSH and LQKENI. V was cut by 3 bases and J by 4 bases, with 15 bases left in between. The CDR3 loop spans 15 amino acids. CDR3 nucleotide sequence: TGTGCCAGCTCACCCCCGGACAAGTTGCTCTATGGCTACACCTTC. This codes for CASSPPDKLLYGYTF.

In regard to this clonotype: A single base separates this from a much larger clone, so it may be a read error. The chain uses TRBV10-3 and TRBJ2-1, with TRBD2 matching over 8 bases. The CDR3 extends over 15 amino acids. In germline, CDR1 is ENHRY, CDR2 SYGVKD. The DNA of the CDR3 is TGTGCCATCAGGTCTTCGCGGGAGGCCTACAATAAGCAGTTCTTC. This encodes CAIRSSREAYNKQFF.

The sample holds a few counts of this clonotype. Possible read error: a much larger clone is one base away. This chain joins TRBV12-3 or TRBV12-4 and TRBJ2-7; no definite D call. CDR3 length: 10 residues. Trimming removed 3 bases from V and 7 bases from J, with 4 bases in between. CDR3 bases: TGTGCCAGCAGTTTTAGGGAGCAGTACTTC. This codes for CASSFREQYF.

This clonotype came up many times. The rearrangement joins TRBV4-1 to TRBJ2-3; TRBD2 agrees at 13 bases. With V trimmed by 1 base and J by 2 bases, 3 bases remained unmatched. CDR1 MGHRA and CDR2 YSYEKL come from the germline V gene. This CDR3 spans 17 amino acids. CDR3 in amino acids: CASSQGLAGGFTDTQYF. The CDR3, as DNA: TGCGCCAGCAGCCAAGGACTAGCGGGGGGATTCACAGATACGCAGTATTTT.

The chain couples TRBV3-1 to TRBJ1-5; no clear D. Germline CDR1 is LGHDT and CDR2 is YNNKEL (reference sequence). CDR3 length: 13 amino acids. With 2 bases removed from V and 4 bases from J, the gap between germline ends came to 6 bases. CDR3 DNA sequence: TGTGCCAGCAGCCAATCCGCTAATCAGCCCCAGCATTTT. Amino acid sequence: CASSQSANQPQHF.

V usage is TRBV6-5 and J usage is TRBJ1-6; possible D gene TRBD1, 5 bases. V was trimmed by 4 bases and J by 11 bases, leaving 18 bases between them. CDR3 length equals 15 residues. Germline CDR1 is MNHEY and CDR2 is SVGAGI. CDR3 protein: CASSSRGTRETPLHF. The CDR3 coding sequence is TGTGCCAGCAGTTCGCGCGGGACCCGTGAGACACCCCTCCACTTT.

This clonotype was counted at least ten times. The rearrangement links TRBV9 to TRBJ2-1, with 10 bases fitting TRBD2. V dropped 1 base and J dropped 4; count of bases not matched to a gene: 8. This CDR3 is 17 amino acids long. CDR1 SGDLS and CDR2 YYNGEE come from the germline V gene. The CDR3 spells CASSVRLGSGGYNEQFF. The CDR3, as DNA: TGTGCCAGCAGCGTACGCCTTGGTAGCGGGGGGTACAATGAGCAGTTCTTC.

In this sample, this clonotype turned up a few times. The CDR3 nucleotides are TGTGCCAGCAGTACATTGGGTGATGAGCAGTACTTC. Encoded protein: CASSTLGDEQYF. The chain combines TRBV12-3 or TRBV12-4 with TRBJ2-7, with no clear D. CDR3 length equals 12 residues. The germline V and J ends were trimmed by 5 bases and 7 bases, with 12 bases remaining between them.

Comment on this clonotype: One junction end does not reproduce the germline sequence, and a read error may be involved. The chain carries TRBV2 and TRBJ2-1; TRBD1 matches at 9 bases. The CDR3 is made up of 15 amino acids. Germline-derived CDR1 and CDR2 are SNHLY and FYNNEI. The CDR3 DNA reads TGTGCCAGCAGAGAAGGGACAGGGAGATACAATGAGCAGTTCTTC. It yields the protein CASREGTGRYNEQFF.

The chain is built from TRBV27 and TRBJ1-4, with a weak D call TRBD1 (5 bases). The CDR3 length is 15 residues. V gave up 6 bases and J gave up 8 bases, with 19 bases separating them. In germline, CDR1 is MNHEY, CDR2 SMNVEV (reference sequence). For the CDR3, the DNA is TGTGCCAGCAGAACCCTCGGGGCGAAAGAAGAAAAACTGTTTTTT. Translation gives CASRTLGAKEEKLFF.

There are many counts of this clonotype. The chain couples TRBV3-1 to TRBJ2-1; 7 bases align to TRBD2. Germline V gene lookup returns CDR1 LGHDT and CDR2 YNNKEL (reference sequence). J was trimmed by 7 bases and V by 6 bases; bases with no gene match: 9. The CDR3 contains 14 residues. Written as DNA, the CDR3 is TGTGCCAGCAGTCCGGGGGGTTGGGGGAATGAGCAGTTCTTC. Its translation is CASSPGGWGNEQFF.

The chain carries TRBV7-9 and TRBJ1-4; D is ambiguous. Germline V CDR1 and CDR2: SEHNR, FQNEAQ (reference sequence). Trimming cost V 6 bases and J 0 bases, with 11 bases left between them. This CDR3 spans 15 amino acids. The CDR3 sequence is CASRLTGTTNEKLFF. The CDR3 DNA reads as TGTGCCAGCAGGTTAACCGGGACAACTAATGAAAAACTGTTTTTT.